The 6 T cell receptor beta chains given below trace back to one sample, sequenced in a study of vaccination effects on CD4 cells after COVID-19. Method: immunoSEQ multiplex PCR; TCRdb's copy keeps in-frame clones and lacks some. The repertoire has 50,000 or so clones, about 67% of them found once; the top ten carry 4.5% to 6%. For these receptors, no antigen is known. Subsequent to a culture period of approximately 11 days, CD4+ T cells were isolated. The material sequenced was CD4+ T cells from PBMCs cultured without peptide, taken before COVID-19 vaccination. The receptors originated from a human donor who received a COVID-19 vaccine.

The chain has TRBV18 and TRBJ2-7, with D unclear. Germline assignment: CDR1 KGHSH and CDR2 LQKENI. The germline V and J ends were trimmed by 3 bases and 3 bases, with 6 bases remaining between them. This CDR3 is built from 12 residues. The CDR3: CASSPEFYEQYF. The CDR3, as DNA: TGTGCCAGCTCACCGGAATTCTACGAGCAGTACTTC.

The DNA of the CDR3 is TGTGCCAGCAGGTCCGAGGGGGCTATTTTCGGAGGTGGCTACACCTTC. Amino acids: CASRSEGAIFGGGYTF. The chain combines TRBV28 with TRBJ1-2; 7 nucleotides align to TRBD1. This CDR3 contains 16 residues. The V gene's germline CDR1 is MDHEN and CDR2 SYDVKM. V lost 6 bases to trimming and J lost 7 bases; unmatched junction nucleotides: 17.

This rearrangement joins TRBV6-5 to TRBJ1-2, with a weak D call TRBD1 (6 bases). The V gene's germline CDR1 is MNHEY and CDR2 SVGAGI. CDR3 size: 15 residues. Between the trimmed V and J ends, which lost 4 bases and 8 bases, there was a span of 20 bases. The CDR3 reads CASSLHSRGPLGYTF. The CDR3 DNA sequence: TGTGCCAGCAGTTTGCACAGCAGGGGCCCCCTCGGCTACACCTTC.

This clone was detected a few times. V usage is TRBV7-3 and J usage is TRBJ2-1; 11 bases fit TRBD1. The CDR3 covers 16 residues. CDR1 and CDR2 (germline): SGHTA, FQGTGA. After removal of 5 bases from V and 8 bases from J, the junction contained 11 bases not matched to a gene. CDR3 loop: CASSGRGTGGQDEQFF. The CDR3 DNA sequence: TGTGCCAGCAGCGGCCGAGGGACAGGGGGTCAGGATGAGCAGTTCTTC.

This chain connects TRBV27 to TRBJ1-2; D not resolved. Germline CDR1 reads MNHEY; CDR2 reads SMNVEV (reference sequence). CDR3 length: 15 amino acids. Trimming removed 5 bases from V and 10 bases from J, with 23 bases in between. This chain's CDR3 is CASSVGGVRESAYTF. DNA for the CDR3: TGTGCCAGCAGTGTTGGCGGAGTAAGAGAAAGCGCCTACACCTTC.

This chain links TRBV2 with TRBJ2-3; D possibly matches TRBD1 or TRBD2 (5 bases each). Germline assignment: CDR1 SNHLY and CDR2 FYNNEI. V was shortened by 11 bases and J by 0 bases, with 15 bases between the two germline ends. This CDR3 is 14 amino acids long. The CDR3 DNA reads as TGTGCCGGATCCGGGACCCTTAGCACAGATACGCAGTATTTT. Amino acid sequence: CAGSGTLSTDTQYF.